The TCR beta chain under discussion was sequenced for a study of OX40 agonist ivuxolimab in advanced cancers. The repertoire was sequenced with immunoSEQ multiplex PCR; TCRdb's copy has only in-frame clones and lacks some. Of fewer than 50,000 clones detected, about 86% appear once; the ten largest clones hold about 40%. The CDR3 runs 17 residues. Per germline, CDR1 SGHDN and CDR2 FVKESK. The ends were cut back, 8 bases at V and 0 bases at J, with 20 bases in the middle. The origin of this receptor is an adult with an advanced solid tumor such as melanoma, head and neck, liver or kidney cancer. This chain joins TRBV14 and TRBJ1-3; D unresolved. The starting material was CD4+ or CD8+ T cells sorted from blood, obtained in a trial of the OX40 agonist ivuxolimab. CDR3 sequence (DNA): TGTGCCAGCCGCGGATACAGTGACAAATCCTCTGGAAACACCATATATTTT. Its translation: CASRGYSDKSSGNTIYF. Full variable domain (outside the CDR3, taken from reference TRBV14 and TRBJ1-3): EAGVTQFPSHSVIEKGQTVTLRCDPISGHDNLYWYRRVMGKEIKFLLHFVKESKQDESGMPNNRFLAERTGGTYSTLKVQPAELEDSGVYFCASRGYSDKSSGNTIYFGEGSWLTVV.